These 28 T cell receptor beta chains share one sample of origin, sequenced in a study of blood T cell repertoires in COVID-19 (TCRdb year 2020). Libraries were made using the immunoSEQ multiplex PCR assay. The immuneACCESS repertoire file appears here via TCRdb, limited to in-frame rearrangements. These files lack a portion of the clones; in checked studies, under half of the deficit traces to unresolved V genes, and the cause of the others is not known. The sample records some 290,000 clones, approximately 82% of which are singletons. About 4.3% of the sample belongs to the ten largest clones. Sequencing input: peripheral blood. The receptors were sampled from a man aged 55 to 70 who had recovered from COVID-19.

This clone appeared once. The chain is built from TRBV11-3 and TRBJ2-1; possible D gene TRBD2, 7 bases. CDR3 size: 15 residues. Per the germline V gene, CDR1 is SGHNT and CDR2 is YENEEA. The V and J ends lost 6 bases and 8 bases respectively, with 20 bases between them. The CDR3 nucleotides read TGTGCCAGCAGTAGCAAAGGGGGGGCGAAGGATGAGCAGTTCTTC. It specifies CASSSKGGAKDEQFF.

This rearrangement joins TRBV19 to TRBJ2-7; the match to TRBD2 covers 7 bases. V trimming: 5 bases; J trimming: 5 bases; junction bases outside the gene matches: 9. CDR1 is LNHDA, CDR2 SQIVND, per germline (reference sequence). CDR3 length: 14 residues. The DNA for the CDR3 is TGTGCCAGTAGTCTTGGCGGGAGTTTGGACGAGCAGTACTTC. Its translation is CASSLGGSLDEQYF.

V is TRBV5-4 and J is TRBJ2-5, with 13 bases that match TRBD2. The length of the CDR3 is 16 residues. The junction had 5 bases not matched to a gene; V was cut back by 4 bases and J by 2 bases. Looked up from germline, CDR1 is SGHNT and CDR2 is YYREEE (reference sequence). CDR3 region: CASSRGTSGVQETQYF. The CDR3 DNA follows: TGTGCCAGCAGCCGTGGGACTAGCGGGGTTCAAGAGACCCAGTACTTC.

The chain uses TRBV7-2 and TRBJ2-6; D might be TRBD2 (6 bases). Per germline, CDR1 SGHTA and CDR2 FQGNSA. V dropped 3 bases and J dropped 4 bases, with 16 bases sitting between them. The CDR3 is 17 residues long. CDR3 bases: TGTGCCAGCAGCTTGGCGGGACTCTTCTTGGGGGCCAACGTCCTGACTTTC. Amino acids: CASSLAGLFLGANVLTF.

The chain joins TRBV19 to TRBJ1-2; D call uncertain. The germline V gene encodes CDR1 LNHDA and CDR2 SQIVND (reference sequence). Trimming took off 6 bases at V and 4 bases at J, with 12 bases between the two ends. This CDR3 spans 13 amino acids. CDR3 DNA: TGTGCCAGTAGGTGGACTGCTGGCTATGGCTACACCTTC. It is translated as CASRWTAGYGYTF.

This rearrangement joins TRBV18 to TRBJ1-2; D not resolved. CDR3 size: 14 residues. CDR1 KGHSH and CDR2 LQKENI come from the germline V gene. V was clipped by 6 bases and J by 4 bases, with 15 bases between them. In nucleotides, the CDR3 is TGTGCCAGCTCTGAGGTGCCGGACTCCTATGGCTACACCTTC. Residues: CASSEVPDSYGYTF.

This clone has a single count. In DNA form, the CDR3 reads TGTGCCAGCAGTTTTAGCCCAAATAGGGGAAACACCATATATTTT. Translation: CASSFSPNRGNTIYF. The chain is built from TRBV28 and TRBJ1-3; D gene uncertain. Germline lookup yields CDR1 MDHEN and CDR2 SYDVKM. V was clipped by 3 bases and J by 4 bases, with 13 bases between them. This CDR3 has 15 residues.

The gene calls are TRBV7-2 and TRBJ1-3; TRBD1 agrees at 8 bases. J was trimmed by 4 bases and V by 5 bases; bases with no gene match: 7. Germline CDR1 is SGHTA and CDR2 is FQGNSA. This CDR3 region has 15 residues. CDR3 DNA: TGTGCCAGCAGCCCCACAGGGGGTGGGGGAAACACCATATATTTT. Translation: CASSPTGGGGNTIYF.

The genes are TRBV7-6 and TRBJ1-2, with D tentatively TRBD1 (6 bases). This CDR3 spans 13 amino acids. Germline V gives CDR1 SGHVS, CDR2 FNYEAQ. V was clipped by 8 bases and J by 13 bases, with 23 bases between them. The CDR3 here is CASGQVAGEWSTF. CDR3 in DNA: TGTGCCAGCGGTCAGGTGGCAGGGGAGTGGAGCACCTTC.

The CDR3 loop reads CASSQGPGLVYPHEQFF. CDR3 bases: TGCGCCAGCAGCCAAGGACCGGGACTAGTTTACCCACATGAGCAGTTCTTC. This chain joins TRBV4-1 and TRBJ2-1; 8 bases are a match to TRBD2. CDR1 is MGHRA and CDR2 is YSYEKL in the germline V gene. CDR3 length equals 17 residues. V gave up 1 base and J gave up 8 bases; unmatched junction bases: 13.

The CDR3: CASSAGTGQGNTIYF. The CDR3 region has the DNA TGCGCCAGCAGCGCGGGGACAGGGCAAGGAAACACCATATATTTT. The chain recombines TRBV5-1 with TRBJ1-3; 9 nucleotides line up with TRBD1. J was trimmed by 4 bases and V by 4 bases; bases with no gene match: 6. Germline CDR1 is SGHRS and CDR2 is YFSETQ. The CDR3 consists of 15 residues. The whole variable domain, remainder taken from reference TRBV5-1 and TRBJ1-3, is KAGVTQTPRYLIKTRGQQVTLSCSPISGHRSVSWYQQTPGQGLQFLFEYFSETQRNKGNFPGRFSGRQFSNSRSEMNVSTLELGDSALYLCASSAGTGQGNTIYFGEGSWLTVV.

The gene calls are TRBV28 and TRBJ2-3; 12 bases fit TRBD1. CDR3 length: 16 amino acids. The germline gives CDR1 MDHEN, CDR2 SYDVKM. V shed 7 bases, J shed 8 bases, and the junction held 13 bases outside the gene matches. The CDR3 nucleotides are TGTGCCAGCACCCTGGGGGGACAGGGGGCCCTCGGTACGCAGTATTTT. Residues: CASTLGGQGALGTQYF.

DNA of the CDR3: TGTGCCAGCAGCTTAGCCGGGGGTGGTGAAAAACTGTTTTTT. This encodes CASSLAGGGEKLFF. This chain connects TRBV7-9 to TRBJ1-4, with TRBD1 as a possible D gene (5 bases). Germline lookup yields CDR1 SEHNR and CDR2 FQNEAQ (reference sequence). CDR3 length: 14 residues. Deletions cut 0 bases from V and 7 bases from J, with 9 bases between.

The chain links TRBV11-2 to TRBJ2-3; the match to TRBD2 covers 8 bases. Germline CDR1 reads SGHAT; CDR2 reads FQNNGV. V was clipped by 0 bases and J by 10 bases; unmatched bases: 18. The CDR3 totals 18 residues. The chain's CDR3 is CASSLEGFGAGVQRSQYF. As DNA, the CDR3 is TGTGCCAGCAGCTTAGAGGGTTTCGGAGCGGGGGTACAGCGGTCGCAGTATTTT.

This clone was found a few times. The gene calls are TRBV3-1 (or the pseudogene TRBV3-2) and TRBJ1-1; possibly TRBD1 for D (5 bases). The germline gives CDR1 LGHDT, CDR2 YNNKEL (reference sequence). This CDR3 spans 15 amino acids. V dropped 1 base and J dropped 5 bases, with 14 bases sitting between them. CDR3 bases: TGTGCCAGCAGCCAAGTTCCGGGGGGTAGAACTGAAGCTTTCTTT. It is translated as CASSQVPGGRTEAFF.

The rearrangement uses TRBV25-1 and TRBJ2-5, with 7 bases identical to TRBD2. Looked up from germline, CDR1 is MGHDK and CDR2 is SYGVNS. The CDR3 length is 13 residues. V lost 3 bases to trimming and J lost 2 bases; unmatched junction nucleotides: 0. The CDR3 DNA is TGTGCCAGCAGTGACGGGGGGCAAGAGACCCAGTACTTC. The encoded protein is CASSDGGQETQYF.

The V call is TRBV7-8, the J call TRBJ2-7, with D possibly matching TRBD2 (6 bases). CDR1 is SGHVS, CDR2 FQNEAQ, per germline. The CDR3 totals 13 residues. V was trimmed by 5 bases and J by 4 bases, leaving 12 bases between them. The CDR3 region has the DNA TGTGCCAGCAGCGACGGGAGCCAGTACGAGCAGTACTTC. Translated: CASSDGSQYEQYF.

The genes are TRBV7-2 and TRBJ2-1, with TRBD2 matching over 11 bases. CDR3 length: 18 residues. CDR1 and CDR2 from the germline V gene are SGHTA and FQGNSA. The V gene end was trimmed by 4 bases and the J gene end by 7 bases; junction bases not matched to a gene: 15. The CDR3 reads CASSSNPTLAGGRNEQFF. Here the CDR3 DNA reads TGTGCCAGCAGCTCCAACCCGACCCTAGCGGGGGGTCGTAATGAGCAGTTCTTC.

V and J are TRBV6-5 and TRBJ1-5, with 7 nucleotides matching TRBD1. V was clipped by 2 bases and J by 7 bases; unmatched bases: 5. The germline gives CDR1 MNHEY, CDR2 SVGAGI. This CDR3 spans 14 amino acids. In DNA, the CDR3 is TGTGCCAGCAGTTACGCGGCAGGGGGGCAGCCCCAGCATTTT. Its translation: CASSYAAGGQPQHF.

This rearrangement joins TRBV18 to TRBJ2-5; D unclear. Germline V gene data show CDR1 as KGHSH and CDR2 as LQKENI. Trimming removed 2 bases from V and 2 bases from J, with 6 bases in between. This CDR3 contains 13 residues. DNA of the CDR3: TGTGCCAGCTCACCATCCAGGCAAGAGACCCAGTACTTC. This gives the protein CASSPSRQETQYF.

This clone appeared once. The chain has TRBV6-5 and TRBJ1-2; 9 nucleotides match TRBD1. The germline CDR1 and CDR2 sequences are MNHEY and SVGAGI. After removal of 6 bases from V and 5 bases from J, the junction contained 7 bases not matched to a gene. The CDR3 runs to 14 residues. This CDR3 reads CASRRQGVAYGYTF. As DNA, the CDR3 is TGTGCCAGCAGACGACAGGGGGTAGCTTATGGCTACACCTTC.

The V gene is TRBV27, the J gene TRBJ2-7; 9 bases agree with TRBD1. V gave up 6 bases and J gave up 3 bases; unmatched junction bases: 6. The germline gives CDR1 MNHEY, CDR2 SMNVEV (reference sequence). The CDR3 is made up of 14 amino acids. The CDR3: CASRRGQGVYEQYF. The CDR3 DNA is TGTGCCAGCAGGAGGGGACAGGGCGTCTACGAGCAGTACTTC.

V usage is TRBV19 and J usage is TRBJ2-3, with 8 bases aligning to TRBD2. Unmatched junction bases numbered 6, after V lost 5 bases and J lost 2 bases. CDR1 and CDR2 (germline): LNHDA, SQIVND (reference sequence). The CDR3 consists of 15 residues. In nucleotides, the CDR3 is TGTGCCAGTAGTTCACAGCGGGGGTACACAGATACGCAGTATTTT. Translating gives CASSSQRGYTDTQYF.

The V and J genes are TRBV10-2 and TRBJ2-1, with 7 positions matching TRBD2. The CDR3 sequence is 15 residues long. Germline V gene sequence: CDR1 WSHSY, CDR2 SAAADI. Trimming at V came to 3 bases and at J to 1 base, leaving 3 bases not matched to a gene. This chain's CDR3 is CASSDVGGSYNEQFF. The DNA for the CDR3 is TGCGCCAGCAGTGATGTCGGGGGGTCCTACAATGAGCAGTTCTTC.

J is TRBJ2-5 and V is TRBV30, with TRBD1 matching 8 bases. Germline values: CDR1 GTSNPN, CDR2 SVGIG (reference sequence). V gave up 4 bases and J gave up 0 bases; unmatched junction bases: 4. This CDR3 is built from 14 residues. The CDR3 DNA follows: TGTGCCTGGATTTCGGGACAGGACCAAGAGACCCAGTACTTC. As protein: CAWISGQDQETQYF.

The chain recombines TRBV19 with TRBJ2-7; 11 positions match TRBD2. The CDR3 extends over 14 amino acids. CDR1 LNHDA and CDR2 SQIVND come from the germline V gene (reference sequence). Germline trimming cut 2 bases from V and 6 bases from J; bases unmatched to any gene: 3. CDR3 DNA: TGTGCCAGTAGTATACTAGCGGGAGGAGGCGAGCAGTACTTC. Protein: CASSILAGGGEQYF.

The V and J genes are TRBV3-1 (or the pseudogene TRBV3-2) and TRBJ2-7; D remains unclear. V lost 1 base to trimming and J lost 6 bases, with 10 bases between them. Germline CDR1 LGHDT, CDR2 YNNKEL (reference sequence). This CDR3 spans 13 amino acids. The DNA for the CDR3 is TGTGCCAGCAGCCAAGGTCTCCAGGCCGAGCAGTACTTC. Encoded protein: CASSQGLQAEQYF.

This chain uses TRBV7-9 with TRBJ1-2; 12 bases match TRBD1. CDR3 length: 15 amino acids. Germline trimming cut 1 base from V and 7 bases from J; bases unmatched to any gene: 4. Germline CDR1 is SEHNR and CDR2 is FQNEAQ (reference sequence). DNA for the CDR3: TGTGCCAGCAGCTTAGGGGGACAGGGGGCGCCTGGCTACACCTTC. It codes for CASSLGGQGAPGYTF.